This is a list of T cell receptor beta chains from one sample in a study of T cells in Graves' hyperthyroidism and ophthalmopathy. TCRdb recomputed calls from the multiplex PCR reads with MiXCR, one row per CDR3 protein. In the table there are some 460,000 distinct CDR3 sequences, 15% to 18% of which are singletons. Sequenced: blood. All receptors come from a woman under 30 with Graves' hyperthyroidism. Both conserved end residues are part of each CDR3. The order of the fields is CDR3 DNA, CDR3 protein, J gene, D gene, V gene, clone size. D genes are given only for firm matches. Only part of the rows carry a size: once, few, many, or a class if the clone is expanded.

TGTGCCAGCAGCCCACCCTCCTGGGGGGCCGGGGAGCTGTTTTTT | CASSPPSWGAGELFF | TRBJ2-2 | NA | TRBV9 | NA
TGCGCCAGCAGCTTATCTTACAGGGCTTCCTCCTACGAGCAGTACTTC | CASSLSYRASSYEQYF | TRBJ2-7 | NA | TRBV5-1 | many
TGCGCCAGCAGTGAACCCCAGGCGGGGCGGGACGAGCAGTACTTC | CASSEPQAGRDEQYF | TRBJ2-7 | NA | TRBV10-1 | many
TGTGCCAGCAGTTTATCGGGCGGAGAGATTGAAGCTTTCTTT | CASSLSGGEIEAFF | TRBJ1-1 | NA | TRBV27 | many
TGTGCCAGCAGCCCCACTGAATGGTTTGGCTACACCTTC | CASSPTEWFGYTF | TRBJ1-2 | NA | TRBV3-1 | many
TGTGCCAGCAGCACACACCGACTAGCGGGATTCAATGAGCAGTTCTTC | CASSTHRLAGFNEQFF | TRBJ2-1 | TRBD2 | TRBV7-6 | NA
TGTGCCAGCAGCCAAGGGCCTTACAGGGGACCGAACACTGAAGCTTTCTTT | CASSQGPYRGPNTEAFF | TRBJ1-1 | TRBD1 | TRBV14 | few
TGTGCCAGCAGTTCGGACAGGGGGCTCGACACTGAAGCTTTCTTT | CASSSDRGLDTEAFF | TRBJ1-1 | TRBD1 | TRBV28 | many
TGTGCCAGCAGTGGCAGGGGGCAATCACCCCTCCACTTT | CASSGRGQSPLHF | TRBJ1-6 | TRBD1 | TRBV2 | many
TGTGCCAGCGCTAGCCCTCCAGATACGCAGTATTTT | CASASPPDTQYF | TRBJ2-3 | NA | TRBV7-9 | NA
TGTGCCAGCAGCCAAGGGGGGGGGGGATGGACCCAGTACTTC | CASSQGGGGWTQYF | TRBJ2-5 | TRBD2 | TRBV3-1 | NA
TGTGCCAGCAGCTCCCCTTGGAGGGACCATGAGCAGTTCTTC | CASSSPWRDHEQFF | TRBJ2-1 | NA | TRBV7-9 | NA
TGTGCCAGCAGCCGCAAGACGGGGGACACTGAAGCTTTCTTT | CASSRKTGDTEAFF | TRBJ1-1 | NA | TRBV3-1 | many
TGTGCCAGCAGTGAAGTCAGGGTGGCCACCGGGGAGCTGTTTTTT | CASSEVRVATGELFF | TRBJ2-2 | NA | TRBV2 | NA
TGCAGCGTTGGGGCGGTGTTTGGCTACGAGCAGTACTTC | CSVGAVFGYEQYF | TRBJ2-7 | NA | TRBV29-1 | many
TGTGCCAGCGGAAAGATTTGGACAGGGGGTGAGACCCAGTACTTC | CASGKIWTGGETQYF | TRBJ2-5 | TRBD1 | TRBV2 | many
TGCAGCGCTAGGGGACAGACCTACGAGCAGTACTTC | CSARGQTYEQYF | TRBJ2-7 | TRBD1 | TRBV29-1 | many
TGCAGTGCTAGAGACCGGGCTACAGGGGAGACCGGGGAGCTGTTTTTT | CSARDRATGETGELFF | TRBJ2-2 | TRBD1 | TRBV20-1 | many
TGTGCCAGCAGCTCGGGACAGAATAATTCACCCCTCCACTTT | CASSSGQNNSPLHF | TRBJ1-6 | TRBD1 | TRBV7-8 | many
TGCAGTGCCCCTGTGGGCGGCGGCAGGGGTAATTCACCCCTCCACTTT | CSAPVGGGRGNSPLHF | TRBJ1-6 | NA | TRBV20-1 | NA
TGCGCCAGCAGCTTGGGCGGGGGGCCGATCTATGGCTACACCTTC | CASSLGGGPIYGYTF | TRBJ1-2 | NA | TRBV4-3 | NA
TGTGCCAGCAGCCCGATAGGACAGGGAACAGATACGCAGTATTTT | CASSPIGQGTDTQYF | TRBJ2-3 | TRBD1 | TRBV6-1 | few
TGTGCCAGCATTGGGACAGGGGGTAGCGGAAATGAGCAGTTCTTC | CASIGTGGSGNEQFF | TRBJ2-1 | TRBD1 | TRBV12-3/TRBV12-4 | many
TGTGCCAGCAGCGGGGGGACAGAGAACACTGAAGCTTTCTTT | CASSGGTENTEAFF | TRBJ1-1 | TRBD1 | TRBV7-9 | many
TGTGCCAGCACCCTACCGGGACTAGACAATGAGCAGTTCTTC | CASTLPGLDNEQFF | TRBJ2-1 | TRBD2 | TRBV7-9 | many
TGTGCCAGCAGTCCAAGGGTAGGGAGGAATTCACCCCTCCACTTT | CASSPRVGRNSPLHF | TRBJ1-6 | NA | TRBV12-3/TRBV12-4 | once
TGTGCCAGCAGCTTAGCAGGACGGGGAAAGAATTCACCCCTCCACTTT | CASSLAGRGKNSPLHF | TRBJ1-6 | NA | TRBV7-8 | once
TGTGCCAGTAGTATAGACAGGGGGTCGAATGAGCAGTTCTTC | CASSIDRGSNEQFF | TRBJ2-1 | TRBD1 | TRBV19 | NA
TGTGCCAGCAGTGGGGGTGGAAGCGAAAAACTGTTTTTT | CASSGGGSEKLFF | TRBJ1-4 | NA | TRBV2 | many
TGTGCCAGCAGGATAGGAGGGTTTGGCACTGAAGCTTTCTTT | CASRIGGFGTEAFF | TRBJ1-1 | NA | TRBV27 | once
TGTGCCAGCAGCTTACCTCGGGGGCGGGGGGAGCAGTACTTC | CASSLPRGRGEQYF | TRBJ2-7 | NA | TRBV11-2 | many
TGTGCCAGCAGCTTAGTGGGGGGAGCTAATGAAAAACTGTTTTTT | CASSLVGGANEKLFF | TRBJ1-4 | NA | TRBV11-2 | few
TGTGCCAGCAGCCAAGAGTTAGGTTCTGGGGCCAACGTCCTGACTTTC | CASSQELGSGANVLTF | TRBJ2-6 | NA | TRBV3-1 | few